A selection of T cell receptor beta chains follows, all from one sample in a study of cytomegalovirus exposure and HLA in healthy donors. This table comes from immunoSEQ multiplex PCR, and its TCRdb copy is limited to in-frame clones, with some not included. The data hold about 190,000 clones, with approximately 81% observed a single time. The sample consisted of PBMCs. The receptors derive from a boy younger than 10 in good health and CMV-seronegative. The CDR3 runs from the conserved cysteine through the conserved F or W. D genes are given only for firm matches. Only part of the rows carry a size: once, few, many, or a class if the clone is expanded.

length,size,V,D,J,CDR3,DNA
19,few,TRBV12-2,.,TRBJ2-3,CASRFQGPGLAGGPDTQYF,TGTGCAAGTCGCTTTCAAGGCCCGGGACTAGCGGGGGGGCCAGATACGCAGTATTTT
13,.,TRBV29-1,TRBD2,TRBJ2-1,CSAGTSGRYEQFF,TGCAGCGCTGGGACTAGCGGGAGATATGAGCAGTTCTTC
15,.,TRBV7-2,TRBD2,TRBJ2-7,CASSQAGGLAYEQYF,TGTGCCAGCAGCCAAGCGGGAGGGTTAGCGTACGAGCAGTACTTC
15,.,TRBV6-4,.,TRBJ2-2,CASSVTQGPAGELFF,TGTGCCAGCAGTGTTACCCAGGGCCCGGCTGGGGAGCTGTTTTTT
16,once,TRBV7-9,TRBD2,TRBJ2-1,CASSSQGAGDYNEQFF,TGTGCCAGCAGCTCCCAGGGAGCGGGGGACTACAATGAGCAGTTCTTC
13,.,TRBV10-1,.,TRBJ1-1,CASSFSAGTEAFF,TGCGCCAGCAGTTTTTCGGCGGGGACTGAAGCTTTCTTT
16,.,TRBV15,.,TRBJ2-1,CATSREVPTGRKKQFF,TGTGCCACCAGCAGAGAGGTCCCGACAGGGAGGAAGAAGCAGTTCTTC
18,.,TRBV27,.,TRBJ1-5,CASSSLATRLISNQPQHF,TGTGCCAGCAGTTCCCTGGCCACCCGATTGATAAGCAATCAGCCCCAGCATTTT
14,.,TRBV30,.,TRBJ1-6,CAWSVWGGNSPLHF,TGTGCCTGGAGTGTATGGGGAGGCAATTCACCCCTCCACTTT
14,.,TRBV18,TRBD2,TRBJ2-1,CASLRLAGDNEQFF,TGTGCCAGCCTTCGACTAGCGGGGGACAATGAGCAGTTCTTC
16,once,TRBV4-2,TRBD1,TRBJ2-1,CASSQNRQGAQREQFF,TGTGCCAGCAGCCAAAATCGACAGGGGGCGCAGCGTGAGCAGTTCTTC
16,.,TRBV7-8,.,TRBJ1-4,CASSLMGHATNEKLFF,TGTGCCAGCAGCTTAATGGGACACGCAACTAATGAAAAACTGTTTTTT
13,.,TRBV25-1,TRBD1,TRBJ1-2,CASSPGGRGGYTF,TGTGCCAGCAGCCCAGGGGGGCGCGGGGGCTACACCTTC
16,.,TRBV21-1,.,TRBJ2-3,CASSSKRDKAHDTQYF,TGTGCCAGCAGCTCAAAGAGGGATAAGGCCCATGATACGCAGTATTTT
14,.,TRBV6-1,.,TRBJ2-7,CASSETSGAYEQYF,TGTGCCAGCAGTGAAACGTCAGGCGCCTACGAGCAGTACTTC
15,.,TRBV5-1,TRBD2,TRBJ2-1,CASSSDSGRHNEQFF,TGCGCCAGCAGCTCGGATAGCGGGAGACACAATGAGCAGTTCTTC
17,once,TRBV7-9,TRBD1,TRBJ2-1,CASSPRAGTGSLNEQFF,TGTGCCAGCAGCCCCCGGGCGGGGACAGGGTCATTAAATGAGCAGTTCTTC
16,.,TRBV27,TRBD2,TRBJ2-3,CASSPPAGGSTDTQYF,TGTGCCAGCAGTCCGCCGGCGGGGGGAAGCACAGATACGCAGTATTTT
14,.,TRBV9,TRBD1,TRBJ2-2,CASSVGQGAGELFF,TGTGCCAGCAGCGTGGGACAGGGGGCCGGGGAGCTGTTTTTT
16,.,TRBV27,TRBD1,TRBJ1-5,CASSSGQLYSNQPQHF,TGTGCCAGCAGTTCGGGACAGCTTTATAGCAATCAGCCCCAGCATTTT
11,few,TRBV28,.,TRBJ2-1,CASSFSNEQFF,TGTGCCAGCAGTTTTTCTAATGAGCAGTTCTTC
13,few,TRBV5-6,.,TRBJ1-1,CASSLDSNTEAFF,TGTGCCAGCAGCTTGGATAGCAACACTGAAGCTTTCTTT
15,.,TRBV28,TRBD1,TRBJ1-1,CASSPQTGMNTEAFF,TGTGCCAGCAGTCCGCAGACAGGGATGAACACTGAAGCTTTCTTT
15,.,TRBV5-4,TRBD2,TRBJ2-5,CASTPGLAGLETQYF,TGTGCCAGCACCCCAGGACTAGCGGGTCTGGAGACCCAGTACTTC
13,.,TRBV6-1,.,TRBJ1-2,CASGGTNNYGYTF,TGTGCCAGCGGGGGGACCAACAACTATGGCTACACCTTC
14,.,TRBV5-1,.,TRBJ1-2,CASSLAGGDYGYTF,TGCGCCAGCAGCTTGGCGGGGGGAGACTATGGCTACACCTTC
15,.,TRBV2,TRBD2,TRBJ2-2,CASRRLAGPPGELFF,TGTGCCAGCAGAAGACTAGCGGGGCCGCCCGGGGAGCTGTTTTTT
16,.,TRBV6-5,TRBD2,TRBJ2-3,CASSYSWRLAVSTQYF,TGTGCCAGCAGTTACTCCTGGCGCCTAGCGGTCAGTACGCAGTATTTT
15,few,TRBV27,.,TRBJ2-5,CASSSGLRWAETQYF,TGTGCCAGCAGTTCGGGACTCCGGTGGGCCGAGACCCAGTACTTC
18,once,TRBV30,TRBD2,TRBJ2-5,CAWRHTLTSGTVQETQYF,TGTGCCTGGAGGCACACTCTGACTAGCGGGACAGTACAAGAGACCCAGTACTTC
14,.,TRBV28,.,TRBJ1-1,CATFSGNSNTEAFF,TGTGCCACCTTCTCCGGGAACTCGAACACTGAAGCTTTCTTT
17,.,TRBV30,TRBD1,TRBJ1-1,CACLGGTGRGRNTEAFF,TGTGCCTGTCTAGGGGGGACAGGGCGAGGGAGGAACACTGAAGCTTTCTTT
11,.,TRBV27,.,TRBJ2-7,CASSSLYEQYF,TGTGCCAGCAGTTCCCTCTACGAGCAGTACTTC
19,once,TRBV4-1,TRBD2,TRBJ2-7,CASSQEDMVGGRASYEQYF,TGCGCCAGCAGCCAAGAAGATATGGTGGGCGGGAGAGCCTCCTACGAGCAGTACTTC
13,.,TRBV5-1,.,TRBJ1-5,CASSLVGNQPQHF,TGCGCCAGCAGCTTGGTCGGGAATCAGCCCCAGCATTTT
18,.,TRBV4-2,TRBD2,TRBJ2-1,CASSLLAGGPGYNYEQFF,TGTGCCAGCAGCCTACTAGCGGGAGGGCCGGGCTACAATTATGAGCAGTTCTTC
15,.,TRBV18,TRBD1,TRBJ1-1,CASSPLQGANTEAFF,TGTGCCAGCTCACCGTTACAGGGGGCGAACACTGAAGCTTTCTTT
14,.,TRBV6-6,.,TRBJ1-2,CASSYGLGNYGYTF,TGTGCCAGCAGTTATGGACTCGGTAACTATGGCTACACCTTC
15,.,TRBV6-1,.,TRBJ2-2,CASSAGSANTGELFF,TGTGCCAGCAGTGCTGGTAGCGCGAACACCGGGGAGCTGTTTTTT
16,.,TRBV4-1,.,TRBJ2-5,CASSPLPLRRGETQYF,TGCGCCAGCAGCCCCCTACCTCTCCGGCGGGGAGAGACCCAGTACTTC
11,.,TRBV20-1,TRBD1,TRBJ2-7,CSADREDEQYF,TGCAGTGCTGACAGGGAAGACGAGCAGTACTTC
13,.,TRBV6-6,.,TRBJ2-2,CASFRGGTGELFF,TGTGCCAGCTTTAGGGGGGGCACCGGGGAGCTGTTTTTT
15,.,TRBV7-9,.,TRBJ2-1,CASSLMRVLNNEQFF,TGTGCCAGCAGCTTAATGAGGGTTCTCAACAATGAGCAGTTCTTC
15,.,TRBV9,TRBD2,TRBJ2-3,CASSVAAGGTDTQYF,TGTGCCAGCAGCGTAGCAGCGGGAGGCACAGATACGCAGTATTTT